The following is a T cell receptor (beta chain) sequence with its context. Antigen unknown. The source of the sample is a study of shared clonotypes between healthy human individuals. Positive CCR7 selection of CD45RO-negative cells yielded the naive CD8 cells, and terminally differentiated effector memory CD45RA+ cells were excluded. Germline trimming cut 6 bases from V and 8 bases from J; bases unmatched to any gene: 11. Germline CDR1 MNHEY, CDR2 SVGAGI. The CDR3 runs to 15 residues. Assay execution took place at the deep level. The method was immunoSEQ multiplex PCR; TCRdb's version includes in-frame clones alone and lacks a portion of them. Of roughly 2.1 million clones in the sample, roughly 91% were seen once. Study-level results: Clonotype sharing among the donors was expected to vary with sequencing depth.

The sequence was obtained from a man aged 18 to 30 in good health. Some clones in this sample may be carry-over from other donors' samples. This chain joins TRBV6-5 and TRBJ1-4; 8 bases align to TRBD1. The sample taken for sequencing was naive CD8+ T cells from PBMCs. CDR3 protein: CASRPRTGLDEKLFF. As DNA, the CDR3 is TGTGCCAGCAGACCCAGGACAGGGCTAGACGAAAAACTGTTTTTT.